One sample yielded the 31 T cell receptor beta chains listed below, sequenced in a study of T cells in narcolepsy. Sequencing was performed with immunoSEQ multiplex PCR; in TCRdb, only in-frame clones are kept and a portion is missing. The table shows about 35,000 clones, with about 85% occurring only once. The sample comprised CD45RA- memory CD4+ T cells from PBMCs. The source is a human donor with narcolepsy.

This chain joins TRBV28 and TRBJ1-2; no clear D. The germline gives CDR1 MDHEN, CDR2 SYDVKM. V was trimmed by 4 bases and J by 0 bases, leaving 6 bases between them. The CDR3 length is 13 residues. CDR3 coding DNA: TGTGCCAGCAGTTGGGCTGCTAACTATGGCTACACCTTC. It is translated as CASSWAANYGYTF.

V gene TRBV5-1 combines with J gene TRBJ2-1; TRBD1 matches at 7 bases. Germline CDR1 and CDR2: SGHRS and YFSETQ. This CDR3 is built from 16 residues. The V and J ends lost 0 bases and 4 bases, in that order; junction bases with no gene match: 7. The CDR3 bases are TGCGCCAGCAGCTTGGCCCCCCCAGGGGGTTACAATGAGCAGTTCTTC. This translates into CASSLAPPGGYNEQFF.

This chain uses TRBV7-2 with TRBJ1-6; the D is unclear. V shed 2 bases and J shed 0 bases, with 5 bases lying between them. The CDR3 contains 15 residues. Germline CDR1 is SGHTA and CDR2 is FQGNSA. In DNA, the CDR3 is TGTGCCAGCAGCTTACGCCGCTCCTATAATTCACCCCTCCACTTT. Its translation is CASSLRRSYNSPLHF.

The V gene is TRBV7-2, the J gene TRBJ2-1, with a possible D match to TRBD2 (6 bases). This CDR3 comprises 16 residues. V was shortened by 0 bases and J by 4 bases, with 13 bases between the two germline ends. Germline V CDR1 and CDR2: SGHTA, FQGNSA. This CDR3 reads CASSLARDGTYNEQFF. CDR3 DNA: TGTGCCAGCAGCTTAGCGCGGGACGGTACATACAATGAGCAGTTCTTC.

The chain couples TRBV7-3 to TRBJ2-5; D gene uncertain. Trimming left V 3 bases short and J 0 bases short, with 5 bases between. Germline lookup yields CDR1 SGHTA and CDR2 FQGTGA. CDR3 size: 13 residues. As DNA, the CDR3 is TGTGCCAGCAGCTTTGGGGACCAAGAGACCCAGTACTTC. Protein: CASSFGDQETQYF. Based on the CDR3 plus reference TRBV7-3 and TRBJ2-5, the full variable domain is GAGVSQTPSNKVTEKGKYVELRCDPISGHTALYWYRQSLGQGPEFLIYFQGTGAADDSGLPNDRFFAVRPEGSVSTLKIQRTERGDSAVYLCASSFGDQETQYFGPGTRLLVL.

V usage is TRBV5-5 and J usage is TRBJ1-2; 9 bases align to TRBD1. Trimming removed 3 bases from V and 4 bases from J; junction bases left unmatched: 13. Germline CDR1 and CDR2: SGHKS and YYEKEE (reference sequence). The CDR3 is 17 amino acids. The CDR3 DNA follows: TGTGCCAGCAGCTCCGGACAGGGGCCTAATTTTCTCTATGGCTACACCTTC. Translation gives CASSSGQGPNFLYGYTF.

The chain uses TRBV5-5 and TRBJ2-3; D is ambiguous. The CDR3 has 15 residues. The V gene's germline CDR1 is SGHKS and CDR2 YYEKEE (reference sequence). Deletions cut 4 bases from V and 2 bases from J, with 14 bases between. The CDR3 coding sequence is TGTGCCAGCAGCCCCCGGGCCTTAACCACAGATACGCAGTATTTT. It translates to CASSPRALTTDTQYF.

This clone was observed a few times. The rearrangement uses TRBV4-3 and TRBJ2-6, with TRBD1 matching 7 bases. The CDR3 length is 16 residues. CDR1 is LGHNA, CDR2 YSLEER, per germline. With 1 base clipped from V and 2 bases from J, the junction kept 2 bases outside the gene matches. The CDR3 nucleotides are TGCGCCAGCAGCCAAGCGACAGGGACTGGGGCCAACGTCCTGACTTTC. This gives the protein CASSQATGTGANVLTF.

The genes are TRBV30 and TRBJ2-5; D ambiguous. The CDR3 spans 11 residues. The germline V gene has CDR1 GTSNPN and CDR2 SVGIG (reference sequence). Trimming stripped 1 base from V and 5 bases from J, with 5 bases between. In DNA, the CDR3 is TGTGCCTGGAGTGCCAGGGAGACCCAGTACTTC. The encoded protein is CAWSARETQYF.

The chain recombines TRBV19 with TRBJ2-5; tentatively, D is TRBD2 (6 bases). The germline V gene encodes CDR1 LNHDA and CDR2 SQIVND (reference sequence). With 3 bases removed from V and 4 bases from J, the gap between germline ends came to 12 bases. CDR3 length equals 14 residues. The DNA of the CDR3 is TGTGCCAGTAGTATTGCGGGAAGGCGAGAGACCCAGTACTTC. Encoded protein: CASSIAGRRETQYF.

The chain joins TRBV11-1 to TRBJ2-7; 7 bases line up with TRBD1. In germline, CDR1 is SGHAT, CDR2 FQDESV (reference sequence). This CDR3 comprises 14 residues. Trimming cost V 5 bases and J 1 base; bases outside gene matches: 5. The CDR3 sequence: CASSRGQYSYEQYF. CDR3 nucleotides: TGTGCCAGCAGCAGGGGGCAGTATTCCTACGAGCAGTACTTC. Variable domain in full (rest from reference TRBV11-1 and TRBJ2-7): EAEVAQSPRYKITEKSQAVAFWCDPISGHATLYWYRQILGQGPELLVQFQDESVVDDSQLPKDRFSAERLKGVDSTLKIQPAELGDSAMYLCASSRGQYSYEQYFGPGTRLTVT.

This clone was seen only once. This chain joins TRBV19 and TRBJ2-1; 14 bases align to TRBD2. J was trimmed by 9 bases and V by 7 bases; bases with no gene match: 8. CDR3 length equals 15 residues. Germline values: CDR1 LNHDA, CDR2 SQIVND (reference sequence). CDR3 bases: TGTGCCAGTACCGTACCGGGACTAGCGGGAGTTGAGCAGTTCTTC. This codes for CASTVPGLAGVEQFF.

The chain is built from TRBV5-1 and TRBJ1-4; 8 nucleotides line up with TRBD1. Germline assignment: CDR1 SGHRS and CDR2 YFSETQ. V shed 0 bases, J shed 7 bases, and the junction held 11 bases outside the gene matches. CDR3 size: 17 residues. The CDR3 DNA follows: TGCGCCAGCAGCTTGGATGGGCAGGGGGCTTTTTCTGAAAAACTGTTTTTT. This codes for CASSLDGQGAFSEKLFF.

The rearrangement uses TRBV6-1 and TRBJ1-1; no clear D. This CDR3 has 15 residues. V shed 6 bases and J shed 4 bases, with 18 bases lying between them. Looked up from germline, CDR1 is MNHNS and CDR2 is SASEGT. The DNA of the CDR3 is TGTGCCAGCAGCGAGATCCCCACATACGGCACTGAAGCTTTCTTT. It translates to CASSEIPTYGTEAFF.

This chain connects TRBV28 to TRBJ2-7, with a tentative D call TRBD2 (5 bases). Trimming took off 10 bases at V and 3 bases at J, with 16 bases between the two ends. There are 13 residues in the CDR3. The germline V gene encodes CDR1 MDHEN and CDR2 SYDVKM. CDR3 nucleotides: TGTGCCACCAGAGGGCCCTATGACTACGAGCAGTACTTC. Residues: CATRGPYDYEQYF.

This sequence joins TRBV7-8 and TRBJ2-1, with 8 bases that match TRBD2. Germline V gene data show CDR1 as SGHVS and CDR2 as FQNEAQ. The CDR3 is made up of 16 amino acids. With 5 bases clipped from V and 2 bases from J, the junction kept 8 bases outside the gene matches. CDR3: CASSPSLAGTYNEQFF. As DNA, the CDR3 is TGTGCCAGCAGCCCGAGTTTAGCGGGGACCTACAATGAGCAGTTCTTC.

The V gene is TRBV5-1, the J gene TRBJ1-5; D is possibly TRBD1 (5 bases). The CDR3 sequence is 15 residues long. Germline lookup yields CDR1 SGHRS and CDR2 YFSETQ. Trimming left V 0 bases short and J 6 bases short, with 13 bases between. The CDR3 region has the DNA TGCGCCAGCAGCTTGGGCCTTCAGGGATCTCAGCCCCAGCATTTT. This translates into CASSLGLQGSQPQHF.

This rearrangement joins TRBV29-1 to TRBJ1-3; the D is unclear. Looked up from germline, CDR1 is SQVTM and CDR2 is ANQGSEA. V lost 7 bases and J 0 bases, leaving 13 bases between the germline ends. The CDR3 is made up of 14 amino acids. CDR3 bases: TGCAGCGCCACTACTAGGGTCTCTGGAAACACCATATATTTT. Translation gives CSATTRVSGNTIYF.

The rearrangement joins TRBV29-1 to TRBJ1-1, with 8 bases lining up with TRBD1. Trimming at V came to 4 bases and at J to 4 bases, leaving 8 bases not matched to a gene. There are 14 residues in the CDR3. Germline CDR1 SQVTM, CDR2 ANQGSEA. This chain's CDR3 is CSVVRQGLGTEAFF. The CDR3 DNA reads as TGCAGCGTTGTCCGACAGGGGCTCGGCACTGAAGCTTTCTTT.

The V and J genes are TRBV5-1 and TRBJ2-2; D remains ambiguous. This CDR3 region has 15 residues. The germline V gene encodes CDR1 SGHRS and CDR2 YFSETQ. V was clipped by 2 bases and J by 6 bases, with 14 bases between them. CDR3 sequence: CASSFTLMKAGELFF. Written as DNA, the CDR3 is TGCGCCAGCAGCTTTACACTGATGAAAGCCGGGGAGCTGTTTTTT.

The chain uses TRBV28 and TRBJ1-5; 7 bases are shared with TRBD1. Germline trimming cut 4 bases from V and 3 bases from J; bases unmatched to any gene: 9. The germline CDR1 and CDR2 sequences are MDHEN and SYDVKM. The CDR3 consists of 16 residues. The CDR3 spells CASSSPGRGDNQPQHF. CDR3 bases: TGTGCCAGCAGTTCCCCAGGCAGGGGGGACAATCAGCCCCAGCATTTT.

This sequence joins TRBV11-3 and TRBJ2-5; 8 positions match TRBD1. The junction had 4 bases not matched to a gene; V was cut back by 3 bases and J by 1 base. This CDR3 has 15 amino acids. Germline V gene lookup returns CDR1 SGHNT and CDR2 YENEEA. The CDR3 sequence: CASSFLTGVQETQYF. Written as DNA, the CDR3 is TGTGCCAGCAGCTTCCTGACAGGGGTCCAAGAGACCCAGTACTTC.

In DNA form, the CDR3 reads TGTGCCAGCCGAAGGGCCAACGTCCTGACTTTC. Translation gives CASRRANVLTF. The chain uses TRBV28 and TRBJ2-6, with unresolved D. CDR1 and CDR2 (germline): MDHEN, SYDVKM. V was trimmed by 8 bases and J by 5 bases, leaving 4 bases between them. The CDR3 is made up of 11 amino acids.

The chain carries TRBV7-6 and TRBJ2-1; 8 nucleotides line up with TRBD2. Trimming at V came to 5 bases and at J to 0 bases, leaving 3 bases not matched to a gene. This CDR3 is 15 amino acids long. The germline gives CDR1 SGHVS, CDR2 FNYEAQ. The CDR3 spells CASSQGLDSYNEQFF. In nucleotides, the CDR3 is TGTGCCAGCAGCCAGGGACTAGACTCCTACAATGAGCAGTTCTTC.

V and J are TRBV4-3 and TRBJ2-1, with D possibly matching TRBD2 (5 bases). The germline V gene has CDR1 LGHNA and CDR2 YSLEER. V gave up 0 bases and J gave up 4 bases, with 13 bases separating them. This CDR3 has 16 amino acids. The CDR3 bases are TGCGCCAGCAGCCAAGAGATCGTGACGGGATACAATGAGCAGTTCTTC. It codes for CASSQEIVTGYNEQFF.

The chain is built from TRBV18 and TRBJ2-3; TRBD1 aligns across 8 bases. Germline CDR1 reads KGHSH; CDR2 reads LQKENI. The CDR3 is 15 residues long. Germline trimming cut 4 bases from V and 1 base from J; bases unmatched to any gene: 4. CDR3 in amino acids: CASSQTGVGTDTQYF. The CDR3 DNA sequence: TGTGCCAGCTCACAGACAGGGGTGGGCACAGATACGCAGTATTTT.

The CDR3 is CASSTNKYEQYF. CDR3 nucleotide sequence: TGTGCCAGCAGTACGAACAAGTACGAGCAGTACTTC. The chain recombines TRBV28 with TRBJ2-7; D gene uncertain. The length of the CDR3 is 12 residues. CDR1 and CDR2 (germline): MDHEN, SYDVKM. V was pared by 5 bases and J by 4 bases, with 9 bases between.

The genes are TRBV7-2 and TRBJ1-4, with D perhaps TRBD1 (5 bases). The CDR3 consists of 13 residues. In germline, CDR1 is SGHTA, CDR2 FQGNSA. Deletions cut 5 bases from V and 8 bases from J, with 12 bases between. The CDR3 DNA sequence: TGTGCCAGCAGCCGCGGCCGACAGGAAAAACTGTTTTTT. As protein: CASSRGRQEKLFF.

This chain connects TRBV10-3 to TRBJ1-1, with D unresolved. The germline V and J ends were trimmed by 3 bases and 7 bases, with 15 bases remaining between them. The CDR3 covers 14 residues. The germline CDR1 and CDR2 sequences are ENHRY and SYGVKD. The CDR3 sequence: CAISDRPEMFEAFF. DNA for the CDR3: TGTGCCATCAGTGACAGACCCGAAATGTTTGAAGCTTTCTTT.

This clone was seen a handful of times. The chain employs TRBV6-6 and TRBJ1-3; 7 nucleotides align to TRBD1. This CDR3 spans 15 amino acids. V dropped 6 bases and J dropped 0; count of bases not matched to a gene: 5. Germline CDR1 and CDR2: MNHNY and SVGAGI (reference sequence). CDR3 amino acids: CASSTGQLSGNTIYF. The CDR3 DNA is TGTGCCAGCAGCACGGGACAGCTCTCTGGAAACACCATATATTTT.

In DNA form, the CDR3 reads TGTGCCAGCAGCGTAGTCCCAGCTTCACCCCTCCACTTT. Protein: CASSVVPASPLHF. V is TRBV9 and J is TRBJ1-6; D is uncertain. Trimming shortened V by 0 bases and J by 9 bases, and 7 bases separated the two germline ends. Per the germline V gene, CDR1 is SGDLS and CDR2 is YYNGEE. This CDR3 contains 13 residues.